This T cell receptor (beta chain) was obtained from a study of PD-1 blockade in mismatch repair-deficient tumors (dated by TCRdb to the late 2010s). Concerning the study at large: Between late 2013 and September 2016, 86 consecutive patients with over ten mismatch repair-deficient cancer types, all previously treated and progressing, were enrolled in the trial. Tumor-associated T cell clones were tracked in the peripheral blood of patients responding to PD-1 blockade by deep sequencing of TCR CDR3 regions. Study-level results and caveats: Rapid expansion after pembrolizumab followed by contraction, generally before radiologic responses, was shown by tumor-resident clones, which were often undetectable in blood before treatment.

For every enrolled patient, mismatch repair deficiency was confirmed by either polymerase chain reaction or immunohistochemistry. TCR sequencing was performed for a few patients who responded to pembrolizumab therapy. The phase II trial prospectively tested pembrolizumab PD-1 blockade in advanced mismatch repair-deficient cancers regardless of tissue of origin. Peripheral blood T cell samples were collected serially, before PD-1 blockade began and at several time points afterward. Blood sampling time points were reported as weeks after the first dose of pembrolizumab. The method behind the library was the immunoSEQ multiplex PCR assay. What TCRdb holds here is the immuneACCESS table cut down to in-frame rearrangements. Part of the clones is not present; checked against another copy, under half of the missing clones reflect an unresolved V gene, and the others are unexplained. The sample has 100,000 to 150,000 clones on record, 88% of them singletons. Of the sample, around 11% is held by the ten largest clones.

This clone was observed once. This clone's antigen is unknown. It has no much larger one-base neighbor in the sample; base qualities were not kept. The CDR3 spans 16 residues, from the cysteine through the phenylalanine. Of all the DNA, just the CDR3 is kept, 48 bases in frame from base 1. The germline V gene (reference sequence) yields SGHNT for CDR1 and YYREEE for CDR2. V was cut back by 4 bases and J by 1 base, leaving a gap of 17 bases between them. The input for sequencing was peripheral blood, taken approximately 73 weeks after starting pembrolizumab. The rearranged chain carries TRBV5-4 and TRBJ1-1, with the D gene not confidently named. The sequence came from an adult with mismatch repair-deficient cancer. This receptor carries the CDR3 CASSPRDGGRNTEAFF. DNA sequence: TGTGCCAGCAGCCCGCGCGACGGAGGGAGGAACACTGAAGCTTTCTTT.